Listed here are 23 T cell receptor beta chains from one sample, sequenced in a study of tumor and adjacent non-tumor tissue in lung cancer. This sample's RNA came from whole unsorted tissue. A modified ARM-PCR protocol with three rounds of nested PCR amplified TCRbeta. MiXCR, run by TCRdb on the multiplex PCR reads, gives a single entry per CDR3 protein. Among over 110,000 distinct CDR3 sequences listed, roughly 70% were seen once. What was sequenced was lung tumor tissue. Receptor source: a man in his sixties with small cell lung cancer.

The chain is built from TRBV5-1 and TRBJ2-1; 7 nucleotides match TRBD2. The length of the CDR3 is 15 residues. The junction had 5 bases not matched to a gene; V was cut back by 4 bases and J by 1 base. The germline gives CDR1 SGHRS, CDR2 YFSETQ. CDR3 loop: CASSTGRQSYNEQFF. CDR3 DNA sequence: TGCGCCAGCAGCACCGGGAGGCAATCCTACAATGAGCAGTTCTTC.

In its sample, this clonotype was seen many times. This chain uses TRBV12-3 or TRBV12-4 with TRBJ2-7; 9 bases are a match to TRBD2. CDR3 length: 14 amino acids. The ends lost 7 bases at V and 7 bases at J; junction bases unmatched: 11. The DNA of the CDR3 is TGTGCCAGCACCCGAGCGGGAGGCCTCGCAGAGCAGTACTTC. Encoded protein: CASTRAGGLAEQYF.

On this clonotype itself: A much larger clone is a single base away; this may be a read error. The CDR3 carries no conserved terminal phenylalanine or tryptophan, so it likely arises from a read error. The chain carries TRBV12-3 or TRBV12-4 and TRBJ2-1; TRBD2 agrees at 7 bases. The CDR3 extends over 16 amino acids. Trimming cost V 4 bases and J 0 bases; bases outside gene matches: 6. CDR3 coding DNA: TGTGCCAGCAGTTCCCGGGGGGTGGGCTCCTACAATGAGCAGTTCCTC. It specifies CASSSRGVGSYNEQFL.

The V gene is TRBV11-2, the J gene TRBJ2-3; D gene unclear. The V and J ends lost 5 bases and 15 bases respectively, with 21 bases between them. CDR1 is SGHAT, CDR2 FQNNGV, per germline. This CDR3 comprises 13 residues. CDR3: CASSQDGTDMQYF. In DNA form, the CDR3 reads TGTGCCAGCAGCCAAGACGGCACAGATATGCAATATTTT. Combining the CDR3 with reference TRBV11-2 and TRBJ2-3 gives the whole variable domain EAGVAQSPRYKIIEKRQSVAFWCNPISGHATLYWYQQILGQGPKLLIQFQNNGVVDDSQLPKDRFSAERLKGVDSTLKIQPAKLEDSAVYLCASSQDGTDMQYFGPGTRLTVL.

As to this clonotype: Its ends do not fully match the called genes, so a read error is possible. V usage is TRBV11-3 and J usage is TRBJ2-3; no firm D call. This CDR3 has 13 amino acids. The germline CDR1 and CDR2 sequences are SGHNT and YENEEA. The CDR3 DNA reads TGTGCTAGCAGCTTTGTCCACACAGATATGCAGTATTTT. The encoded protein is CASSFVHTDMQYF. The full variable domain, rest sourced from reference TRBV11-3 and TRBJ2-3, is EAGVVQSPRYKIIEKKQPVAFWCNPISGHNTLYWYLQNLGQGPELLIRYENEEAVDDSQLPKDRFSAERLKGVDSTLKIQPAELGDSAVYLCASSFVHTDMQYFGPGTRLTVL.

To note about this clonotype: This sequence may be a read error, since a much larger clone differs from it by one base. This chain's CDR3 is CATSWNIEAFF. Written as DNA, the CDR3 is TGTGCCACCTCCTGGAACATTGAAGCTTTCTTT. The chain couples TRBV6-5 to TRBJ1-1, with D uncertain. CDR1 and CDR2 (germline): MNHEY, SVGAGI. The CDR3 contains 11 residues.

Comment on this clonotype: A much larger clone differs from this one at a single base, so this may be a read error. The rearrangement joins TRBV7-9 to TRBJ2-3, with 7 bases that match TRBD2. J gave up 2 bases and V 0 bases, and 2 bases lay outside the gene matches. CDR3 length: 15 amino acids. Germline-derived CDR1 and CDR2 are SEHNR and FQNEAQ (reference sequence). The CDR3 spells CASSLAGTNTDTQYF. The CDR3 region has the DNA TGTGCCAGCAGCTTAGCGGGGACTAACACAGATACGCAGTATTTT.

This clonotype was counted at least ten times. This chain joins TRBV5-1 and TRBJ2-5, with a tentative D call TRBD1 (5 bases). Trimming cost V 0 bases and J 2 bases, with 8 bases left between them. In germline, CDR1 is SGHRS, CDR2 YFSETQ. The CDR3 sequence is 14 residues long. The DNA of the CDR3 is TGCGCCAGCAGCTTGGTTTCAGGGCAAGAGACCCAGTACTTC. Residues: CASSLVSGQETQYF.

About this clonotype itself: The CDR3 carries no conserved terminal phenylalanine or tryptophan, so it likely arises from a read error. This sequence joins TRBV20-1 and TRBJ2-4; D not resolved. V shed 8 bases and J shed 2 bases, with 10 bases lying between them. CDR3 length equals 12 residues. Germline V gene lookup returns CDR1 DFQATT and CDR2 SNEGSKA (reference sequence). The CDR3 here is CSTVGPKNIQYS. In nucleotides, the CDR3 is TGCAGTACCGTGGGCCCCAAAAACATTCAGTACTCC.

The chain carries TRBV5-1 and TRBJ2-2; D call uncertain. Germline V gives CDR1 SGHRS, CDR2 YFSETQ. The ends were cut back, 5 bases at V and 2 bases at J, with 7 bases in the middle. This CDR3 is built from 13 residues. The CDR3 region is CASSRDNTGELFF. DNA of the CDR3: TGCGCCAGCAGTCGTGACAACACCGGGGAGCTGTTTTTT.

Concerning this clonotype itself: A read error is likely, as this CDR3 ends without the conserved phenylalanine or tryptophan. The rearrangement joins TRBV20-1 to TRBJ2-3, with 13 positions matching TRBD2. V trimming: 2 bases; J trimming: 4 bases; junction bases outside the gene matches: 3. The germline V gene has CDR1 DFQATT and CDR2 SNEGSKA (reference sequence). This CDR3 is built from 15 residues. CDR3 in amino acids: CSARRTSGSSDTQYL. CDR3 sequence (DNA): TGCAGTGCTAGACGGACTAGCGGGAGCTCAGATACGCAGTATTTG.

This clonotype came up once. The chain uses TRBV6-2 or TRBV6-3 and TRBJ2-6; perhaps TRBD1 as D (5 bases). The CDR3 runs to 16 residues. Germline V gene data show CDR1 as MNHEY and CDR2 as SVGEGT. The V and J ends lost 9 bases and 3 bases respectively, with 18 bases between them. The CDR3 sequence: CASRLPDILGANVLTF. CDR3 coding DNA: TGTGCCAGTAGACTCCCGGACATCCTTGGGGCCAACGTCCTGACTTTC.

Of note for this clonotype: A clone one base away is much larger, so this may be a read error. The chain uses TRBV4-1 and TRBJ2-1, with 7 bases matching TRBD2. Per germline, CDR1 MGHRA and CDR2 YSYEKL. The CDR3 runs 17 residues. DNA for the CDR3: TGCGCCAGCAACCAAGATGGTTCCTTTGCGGGAGAGAATGAGCAGTTCTTC. This sequence encodes CASNQDGSFAGENEQFF.

In the case of this clonotype: A much larger clone differs by one base, so this may be a read error. In nucleotides, the CDR3 is TGCAGCGTTGGAGAGACTACCGGGCGTAATGAGCAGTTCTTC. It yields the protein CSVGETTGRNEQFF. The rearrangement uses TRBV29-1 and TRBJ2-1; tentative D call: TRBD2 (5 bases). The length of the CDR3 is 14 residues. Germline lookup yields CDR1 SQVTM and CDR2 ANQGSEA. V was clipped by 4 bases and J by 7 bases, with 17 bases between them.

As for this clonotype: A read error may produce the germline difference seen at one junction end. The genes are TRBV11-2 and TRBJ2-7; D is unresolved. In germline, CDR1 is SGHAT, CDR2 FQNNGV. The CDR3 covers 14 residues. This chain's CDR3 is CASNRTVVSCEQYF. CDR3 coding DNA: TGTGCCAGCAACCGTACAGTGGTATCCTGCGAGCAGTACTTC.

Concerning this clonotype itself: No conserved phenylalanine or tryptophan is present at the end of the CDR3, so a read error is the likely explanation. The V gene is TRBV20-1, the J gene TRBJ1-5; TRBD1 might be the D (6 bases). From germline, CDR1 is DFQATT and CDR2 SNEGSKA (reference sequence). CDR3 length: 14 amino acids. DNA for the CDR3: TGCAGTGCCGTGGGGACCAGGGGCAATCATCCCCAGCATATT. Amino acids: CSAVGTRGNHPQHI.

This clonotype came up once. Since a much larger clone is just one base distant, this may be a read error. This chain uses TRBV6-1 with TRBJ2-5, with 10 bases identical to TRBD2. Unmatched junction bases numbered 11, after V lost 8 bases and J lost 5 bases. The V gene's germline CDR1 is MNHNS and CDR2 SASEGT. The CDR3 has 15 residues. This CDR3 is CASGNLAGVWETQYF. Written as DNA, the CDR3 is TGTGCCAGCGGTAATCTAGCGGGAGTATGGGAGACCCAGTACTTC.

Comment on this clonotype: A read error is likely, as this CDR3 ends without the conserved phenylalanine or tryptophan. The DNA is left out, because the CDR3 cannot be placed on it with certainty; the CDR3 is given as TCRdb lists it. The V and J genes are TRBV11-2 and TRBJ2-5. The CDR3 extends over 13 residues, inclusive of both ends. Germline values: CDR1 SGHAT, CDR2 FQNNGV. Here the CDR3 reads CASSLERQETRYS.

To note about this clonotype: One end of the junction fails to match germline, which may point to a read error. CDR3 protein: CVSSIRGRTEAGYIF. Written as DNA, the CDR3 is TGTGTCAGCAGTATCCGCGGGCGGACAGAGGCTGGCTACATCTTC. The V and J genes are TRBV11-2 and TRBJ1-2; TRBD1 is a possible D gene (6 bases). This CDR3 contains 15 residues. CDR1 is SGHAT and CDR2 is FQNNGV in the germline V gene.

A word on this clonotype: At one of its ends the junction is not consistent with the germline gene, which may arise from a read error. The chain carries TRBV20-1 and TRBJ2-1; D is unresolved. Germline-derived CDR1 and CDR2 are DFQATT and SNEGSKA (reference sequence). The CDR3 loop spans 11 amino acids. The CDR3: CRARAPGPLVF. The CDR3 region has the DNA TGCAGAGCTAGAGCGCCTGGGCCGTTGGTCTTC.

V and J are TRBV29-1 and TRBJ1-2; D unresolved. The V end was cut by 4 bases, the J end by 8 bases, with 14 bases between. This CDR3 region has 12 residues. Germline values: CDR1 SQVTM, CDR2 ANQGSEA. CDR3 amino acids: CSVGNWSRGYTF. Here the CDR3 DNA reads TGCAGCGTTGGGAATTGGTCGCGAGGCTACACCTTC.

This rearrangement joins TRBV6-1 to TRBJ1-6; D is unclear. Germline V gives CDR1 MNHNS, CDR2 SASEGT. Trimming cost V 6 bases and J 7 bases, with 10 bases left between them. This CDR3 spans 13 amino acids. The CDR3 DNA follows: TGTGCCAGCAGGAGACTGGAGAATTCACCCCTCCACTTT. Translating gives CASRRLENSPLHF.

The rearrangement links TRBV28 to TRBJ1-2; no reliable D call. This CDR3 contains 12 residues. V dropped 5 bases and J dropped 5 bases, with 9 bases sitting between them. The germline V gene encodes CDR1 MDHEN and CDR2 SYDVKM. The CDR3 loop is CASSRHGYGYTF. The DNA of the CDR3 is TGTGCCAGCAGTAGACATGGATATGGCTACACCTTC.